A single sample is the source of the 14 T cell receptor beta chains below, sequenced in a study of blood T cell repertoires in COVID-19. TCRdb's table, derived via immunoSEQ multiplex PCR, lists solely in-frame clones and lacks some. This table holds 300,000 or so clones, more than 80% found once. The sample was peripheral blood. The receptors stem from a woman aged 40-49 years with acute or convalescent COVID-19.

The chain combines TRBV7-8 with TRBJ2-2; the match to TRBD2 covers 13 bases. This CDR3 has 17 residues. V lost 5 bases, J lost 5 bases, and 8 bases stayed unmatched. The germline V gene encodes CDR1 SGHVS and CDR2 FQNEAQ. The CDR3 region is CASSRRTSGGWTGELFF. The CDR3 nucleotides read TGTGCCAGCAGCCGAAGGACTAGCGGGGGTTGGACCGGGGAGCTGTTTTTT.

The chain is built from TRBV4-2 and TRBJ2-1; no clear D gene. Looked up from germline, CDR1 is LGHNA and CDR2 is YNFKEQ. The CDR3 runs to 11 residues. Trimming left V 4 bases short and J 7 bases short, with 5 bases between. In DNA form, the CDR3 reads TGTGCCAGCAGCCTCGGGAATGAGCAGTTCTTC. Translated, it gives CASSLGNEQFF.

This clone was seen a single time. The gene calls are TRBV6-6 and TRBJ1-4, with a tentative D call TRBD1 (5 bases). CDR1 is MNHNY and CDR2 is SVGAGI in the germline V gene (reference sequence). V was shortened by 5 bases and J by 0 bases, with 10 bases between the two germline ends. CDR3 length: 15 amino acids. CDR3 in DNA: TGTGCCAGCAGTCGACAGACTGCAACTAATGAAAAACTGTTTTTT. Its protein product is CASSRQTATNEKLFF.

Worth noting for this clone: The same CDR3 arises from other DNA sequences in this sample as well. The CDR3 sequence: CASSFGAGYNEQFF. The DNA for the CDR3 is TGTGCCAGCAGTTTTGGGGCTGGCTACAATGAGCAGTTCTTC. This rearrangement joins TRBV27 to TRBJ2-1; D perhaps matches TRBD1 (5 bases). V was clipped by 3 bases and J by 3 bases, with 9 bases between them. CDR1 and CDR2 (germline): MNHEY, SMNVEV (reference sequence). The CDR3 covers 14 residues.

This clone was picked up one time. The genes are TRBV3-1 (or the pseudogene TRBV3-2) and TRBJ2-1; perhaps TRBD2 as D (5 bases). With 4 bases removed from V and 4 bases from J, the gap between germline ends came to 14 bases. This CDR3 has 15 amino acids. In germline, CDR1 is LGHDT, CDR2 YNNKEL (reference sequence). CDR3 coding DNA: TGTGCCAGCAGCCTCGAGGGTCAACTTTACAATGAGCAGTTCTTC. Protein product: CASSLEGQLYNEQFF.

The chain recombines TRBV11-2 with TRBJ2-7; 9 positions match TRBD2. This CDR3 is 16 amino acids long. The V gene end was trimmed by 4 bases and the J gene end by 6 bases; junction bases not matched to a gene: 13. Looked up from germline, CDR1 is SGHAT and CDR2 is FQNNGV. The CDR3 DNA sequence: TGTGCCAGCAGCTCCTACCATGCGGGGGGGCCAGGCGAGCAGTACGTC. Translating gives CASSSYHAGGPGEQYV.

The chain uses TRBV12-5 and TRBJ1-6, with 8 nucleotides matching TRBD1. V was pared by 0 bases and J by 10 bases, with 8 bases of the junction left unmatched. The CDR3 extends over 16 amino acids. From germline, CDR1 is LGHNT and CDR2 FRNRAP. This chain's CDR3 is CASGLVLGQGSSPLHF. The CDR3 DNA sequence: TGTGCTAGTGGTTTGGTACTAGGACAGGGAAGCTCACCCCTCCACTTT.

The rearrangement joins TRBV7-8 to TRBJ1-1; 7 bases match TRBD1. With V trimmed by 3 bases and J by 1 base, 11 bases remained unmatched. Germline CDR1 SGHVS, CDR2 FQNEAQ. The CDR3 has 17 residues. CDR3 DNA sequence: TGTGCCAGCAGCTTCCCGACAGGGAATGAAGCGAACACTGAAGCTTTCTTT. Translating gives CASSFPTGNEANTEAFF.

The chain links TRBV18 to TRBJ1-2, with D maybe TRBD1 (6 bases). Trimming stripped 3 bases from V and 8 bases from J, with 10 bases between. There are 12 residues in the CDR3. CDR1 is KGHSH and CDR2 is LQKENI in the germline V gene. The DNA for the CDR3 is TGTGCCAGCTCACCCGACAGGAAGGGCTACACCTTC. Translating it yields CASSPDRKGYTF.

The CDR3 DNA reads as TGTGCCAGCAGCCACGGACAGCTACCTGAAGCTTTCTTT. This codes for CASSHGQLPEAFF. The genes are TRBV5-4 and TRBJ1-1, with a possible D match to TRBD1 (6 bases). The V gene lost 4 bases and the J gene lost 6 bases, with 13 bases spanning the gap. CDR1 is SGHNT, CDR2 YYREEE, per germline (reference sequence). The CDR3 contains 13 residues.

This clone was picked up one time. J is TRBJ1-2 and V is TRBV6-5; TRBD1 matches 8 bases. The CDR3 is made up of 16 amino acids. J gave up 2 bases and V 0 bases, and 5 bases lay outside the gene matches. Germline-derived CDR1 and CDR2 are MNHEY and SVGAGI. CDR3 sequence reads: CASSYSTGQVNYGYTF. The DNA for the CDR3 is TGTGCCAGCAGTTACTCGACGGGACAGGTGAACTATGGCTACACCTTC.

This clone was detected many times. V gene TRBV3-1 (or the pseudogene TRBV3-2) combines with J gene TRBJ2-3; 11 bases fit TRBD1. Trimming removed 8 bases from V and 1 base from J; junction bases left unmatched: 2. The CDR3 sequence is 14 residues long. Looked up from germline, CDR1 is LGHDT and CDR2 is YNNKEL (reference sequence). The CDR3 DNA sequence: TGTGCCAGCCTGGGACAGGGGGGCACAGATACGCAGTATTTT. Its protein is CASLGQGGTDTQYF.

This clone was detected only once. A read error may account for a junction end that differs from germline. This chain connects TRBV5-1 to TRBJ2-1; possible D gene TRBD2, 6 bases. The CDR3 is 14 amino acids. CDR1 is SGHRS, CDR2 YFSETQ, per germline. Written as DNA, the CDR3 is TGCGCCAGCAGCTTGGGGGACTCCTCCAATGAGCAGTTCTTC. This codes for CASSLGDSSNEQFF.

The rearrangement uses TRBV5-1 and TRBJ2-1, with 12 bases identical to TRBD2. V lost 3 bases, J lost 2 bases, and 3 bases stayed unmatched. Per germline, CDR1 SGHRS and CDR2 YFSETQ. CDR3 length equals 16 residues. The CDR3 nucleotides are TGCGCCAGCAGCTCGGCTAGCGGGGGGGCCTACAATGAGCAGTTCTTC. Amino acids: CASSSASGGAYNEQFF.